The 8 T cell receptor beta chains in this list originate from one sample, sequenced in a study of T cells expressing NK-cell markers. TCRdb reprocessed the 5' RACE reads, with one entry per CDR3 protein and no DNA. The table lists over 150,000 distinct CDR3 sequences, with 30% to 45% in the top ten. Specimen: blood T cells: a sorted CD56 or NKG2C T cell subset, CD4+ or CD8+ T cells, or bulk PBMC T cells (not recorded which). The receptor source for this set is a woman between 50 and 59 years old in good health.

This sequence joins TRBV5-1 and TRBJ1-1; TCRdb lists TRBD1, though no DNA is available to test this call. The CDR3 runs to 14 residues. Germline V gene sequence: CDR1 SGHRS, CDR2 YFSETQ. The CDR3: CASNPLPGRTEAFF.

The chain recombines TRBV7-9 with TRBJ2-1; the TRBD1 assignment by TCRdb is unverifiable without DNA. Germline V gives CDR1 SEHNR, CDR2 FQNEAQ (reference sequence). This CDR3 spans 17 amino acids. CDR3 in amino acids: CASSLLPGEDLYNEQFF.

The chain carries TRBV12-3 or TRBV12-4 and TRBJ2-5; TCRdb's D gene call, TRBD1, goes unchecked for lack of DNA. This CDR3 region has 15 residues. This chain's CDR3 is CASSFVGGNIETQYF.

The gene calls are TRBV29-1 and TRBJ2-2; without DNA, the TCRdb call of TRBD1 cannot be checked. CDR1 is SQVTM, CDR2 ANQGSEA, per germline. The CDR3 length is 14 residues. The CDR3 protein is CSVEGTGMEGELFF.

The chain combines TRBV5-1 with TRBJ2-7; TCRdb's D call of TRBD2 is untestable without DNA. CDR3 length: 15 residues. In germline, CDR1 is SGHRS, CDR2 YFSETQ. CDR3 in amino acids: CASSLDSGRVYEQYF.

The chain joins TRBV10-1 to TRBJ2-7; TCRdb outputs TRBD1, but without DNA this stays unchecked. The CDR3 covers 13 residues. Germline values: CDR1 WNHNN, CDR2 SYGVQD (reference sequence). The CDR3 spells CASSVGQGYEQYF.

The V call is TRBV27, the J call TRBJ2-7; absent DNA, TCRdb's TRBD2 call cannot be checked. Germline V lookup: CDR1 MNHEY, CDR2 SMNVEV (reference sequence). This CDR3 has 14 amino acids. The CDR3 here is CASRVLHGLNEQYF.

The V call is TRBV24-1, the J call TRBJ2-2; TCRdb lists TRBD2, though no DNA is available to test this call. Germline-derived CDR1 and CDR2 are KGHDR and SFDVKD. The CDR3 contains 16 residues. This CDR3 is CATLLAGMMNTGELFF.